The source of this T cell receptor beta chain is a study of vaccination and CD4 T cells after COVID-19. V shed 6 bases and J 0 bases; nucleotides not matched to a gene: 8. The CDR3 has 16 residues. The germline CDR1 and CDR2 sequences are MNHEY and SMNVEV (reference sequence). As for treatment: 10-day PBMC culture with coronavirus spike peptide pools or control peptides (ViraFEST assay). The authors cultured more than 1.5 million PBMCs per well with about 9.6 IU/ml IL-2 and about 9.9 ug/ml peptide pools. A remark on this clonotype: Its antigen is undetermined.

CD4+ T cells that had been cultured provided DNA sequenced with the Oncomine TCR Beta short-read assay. The genomic DNA was obtained from cultured CD4+ T cells by extraction with the QIAamp micro DNA kit. TCRdb processed the PCR reads anew with MiXCR; each CDR3 protein has one entry. The sample yields 5,000 to 6,500 distinct CDR3 sequences, about 46% seen once. The sample was CD4+ T cells from blood, cultured in vitro. The receptor was isolated from a human donor who had recovered from COVID-19. The chain combines TRBV27 with TRBJ2-1; 7 nucleotides match TRBD2. The CDR3 DNA follows: TGTGCCAGCAGGATCCTAGCGGCCGACTCCTACAATGAGCAGTTCTTC. Its translation is CASRILAADSYNEQFF.